Listed here is a single T cell receptor (beta chain). The data belong to a study of blood T cell repertoires in COVID-19. For the study at large: PBMCs, B-cell-depleted T cells, or T cells were the source of the cDNA or gDNA that made up the material.

TCRdb's table, derived via immunoSEQ multiplex PCR, lists solely in-frame clones and lacks some. The sample yields about 220,000 clones, approximately 82% seen once. This CDR3 comprises 15 residues. With V trimmed by 4 bases and J by 4 bases, 10 bases remained unmatched. CDR1 is SGHRS and CDR2 is YFSETQ in the germline V gene. The specimen sequenced was peripheral blood. The chain has TRBV5-1 and TRBJ2-7, with 8 positions matching TRBD2. This receptor was obtained from a woman at least 80 years old with acute or convalescent COVID-19. Here the CDR3 DNA reads TGCGCCAGCAGCATCGGCGATCGGGAGGGATACGAGCAGTACTTC. Its translation: CASSIGDREGYEQYF.